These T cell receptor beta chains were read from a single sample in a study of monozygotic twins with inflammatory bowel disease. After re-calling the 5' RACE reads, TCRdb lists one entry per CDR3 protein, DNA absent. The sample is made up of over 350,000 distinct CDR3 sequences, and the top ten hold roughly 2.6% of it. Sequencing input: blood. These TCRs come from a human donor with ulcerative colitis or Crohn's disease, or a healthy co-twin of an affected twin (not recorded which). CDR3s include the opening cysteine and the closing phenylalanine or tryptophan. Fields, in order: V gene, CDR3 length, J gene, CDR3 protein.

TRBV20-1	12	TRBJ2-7	CSAPGTSWAQYF
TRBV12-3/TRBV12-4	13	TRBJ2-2	CATTARGTGELFF
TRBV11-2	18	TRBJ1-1	CASSLSLVWGQGGTEAFF
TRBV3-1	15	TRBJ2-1	CASSQIAAGYNEQFF
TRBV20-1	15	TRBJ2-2	CSAARAGRGTGELFF
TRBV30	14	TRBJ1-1	CAWRGRGQGLKAFF
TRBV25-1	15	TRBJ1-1	CASSDPAQPRRGAFF
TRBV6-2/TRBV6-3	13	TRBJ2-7	CASSYGPSYEQYF
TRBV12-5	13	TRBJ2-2	CASGLWGTGELFF
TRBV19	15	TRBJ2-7	CASRIGHGQGYEQYF
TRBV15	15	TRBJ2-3	CATSRPGRSTDTQYF
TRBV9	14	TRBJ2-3	CASSGWTSTDTQYF
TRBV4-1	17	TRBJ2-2	CASSQDPDRDRGGELFF
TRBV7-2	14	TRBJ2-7	CASTETRSSYEQYF
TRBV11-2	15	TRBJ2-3	CASSFGTTSTDTQYF
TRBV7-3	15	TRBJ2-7	CASSPTGGNFYEQYF
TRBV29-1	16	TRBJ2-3	CSVEGGQQDLTDTQYF
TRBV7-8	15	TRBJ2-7	CASSLEQVFTHEQYF
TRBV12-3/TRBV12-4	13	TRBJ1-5	CASSSPGQGAQHF
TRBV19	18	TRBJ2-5	CASSKLAGALKYQETQYF
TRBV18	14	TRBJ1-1	CASSPGPDSTEAFF
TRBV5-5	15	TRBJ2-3	CASSLVPSGGDTQYF